Each of the 28 T cell receptor beta chains below was sequenced from the same sample in a study of blood T cells in healthy people across ages. For the second PCR, which ran for about 6 to 12 cycles, a sample-barcoded 5' primer and a J-beta primer mix were used. MiXCR, run by TCRdb on the 5' RACE reads, gives a single entry per CDR3 protein. This sample has over 1,500,000 distinct CDR3 sequences, with roughly 52% found just once. Sequenced material: blood. The receptors derive from a middle-aged woman in good health.

The rearrangement links TRBV2 to TRBJ1-2; unclear D gene. Germline lookup yields CDR1 SNHLY and CDR2 FYNNEI. Trimming cost V 6 bases and J 3 bases, with 2 bases left between them. The CDR3 covers 10 residues. The CDR3 region has the DNA TGTGCCAGCAGACACTATGGCTACACCTTC. Translation: CASRHYGYTF. Based on the CDR3 plus reference TRBV2 and TRBJ1-2, the full variable domain is EPEVTQTPSHQVTQMGQEVILRCVPISNHLYFYWYRQILGQKVEFLVSFYNNEISEKSEIFDDQFSVERPDGSNFTLKIRSTKLEDSAMYFCASRHYGYTFGSGTRLTVV.

Only a few counts were recorded for this clonotype. The chain recombines TRBV7-2 with TRBJ2-7; no firm D call. The CDR3 consists of 14 residues. V was pared by 1 base and J by 3 bases, with 10 bases between. From germline, CDR1 is SGHTA and CDR2 FQGNSA. The CDR3 region is CASSLEFWSYEQYF. The CDR3 DNA is TGTGCCAGCAGCTTAGAGTTCTGGAGCTACGAGCAGTACTTC.

V gene TRBV7-2 combines with J gene TRBJ2-3; TRBD2 matches at 8 bases. Per the germline V gene, CDR1 is SGHTA and CDR2 is FQGNSA. This CDR3 has 17 amino acids. Trimming removed 5 bases from V and 4 bases from J; junction bases left unmatched: 14. The CDR3, as DNA: TGTGCCAGCAGCCCACGGACCCGACCGGGGGGGGCAGATACGCAGTATTTT. The encoded protein is CASSPRTRPGGADTQYF. Drawing the rest from reference TRBV7-2 and TRBJ2-3, the complete variable domain is GAGVSQSPSNKVTEKGKDVELRCDPISGHTALYWYRQSLGQGLEFLIYFQGNSAPDKSGLPSDRFSAERTGGSVSTLTIQRTQQEDSAVYLCASSPRTRPGGADTQYFGPGTRLTVL.

This clonotype was picked up a small number of times. The chain is built from TRBV29-1 and TRBJ1-1, with a possible D match to TRBD1 (6 bases). Germline CDR1 reads SQVTM; CDR2 reads ANQGSEA. The V gene lost 7 bases and the J gene lost 1 base, with 10 bases spanning the gap. The CDR3 has 12 amino acids. In nucleotides, the CDR3 is TGCAGCGCCCGGACAGCGAACACTGAAGCTTTCTTT. It is translated as CSARTANTEAFF.

This clonotype was observed a single time. This chain joins TRBV7-3 and TRBJ2-3; 9 bases match TRBD2. Germline loops: CDR1 SGHTA, CDR2 FQGTGA. The ends lost 5 bases at V and 4 bases at J; junction bases unmatched: 7. CDR3 length: 15 amino acids. CDR3 bases: TGTGCCAGCAGCCCCGGCGGGGGGGCAGCAGATACGCAGTATTTT. Protein product: CASSPGGGAADTQYF.

CDR3 sequence: CSASPWDGQETQYF. The CDR3 nucleotides are TGCAGTGCTAGTCCCTGGGACGGACAAGAGACCCAGTACTTC. V is TRBV20-1 and J is TRBJ2-5; D possibly uses TRBD1 or TRBD2 (5 bases each). Germline V gene data show CDR1 as DFQATT and CDR2 as SNEGSKA (reference sequence). There are 14 residues in the CDR3. The V end lost 3 bases, the J end lost 2 bases, and 13 bases lay between the germline ends.

The chain links TRBV20-1 to TRBJ2-5; 13 nucleotides match TRBD2. Germline CDR1 is DFQATT and CDR2 is SNEGSKA (reference sequence). Trimming at V came to 6 bases and at J to 5 bases, leaving 12 bases not matched to a gene. This CDR3 spans 16 amino acids. The CDR3 protein is CSALPRLAGGVETQYF. The CDR3 coding sequence is TGCAGTGCCCTCCCCAGACTAGCGGGGGGAGTGGAGACCCAGTACTTC.

CDR3 region: CASSKTIAKNIQYF. DNA for the CDR3: TGTGCCAGCAGCAAAACAATAGCCAAAAACATTCAGTACTTC. The rearrangement links TRBV21-1 to TRBJ2-4. TRBV21-1 is recorded as a pseudogene. This CDR3 has 14 residues.

There are a few counts of this clonotype. The CDR3 DNA follows: TGTGCCAGCAGCTTAGCCCGCGAGGAGAAGACCCAGTACTTC. It encodes CASSLAREEKTQYF. The chain is built from TRBV7-2 and TRBJ2-7; D remains ambiguous. With the DNA end fitting TRBJ2-5 better, the J assignment may be wrong. The CDR3 extends over 14 amino acids. The germline V gene encodes CDR1 SGHTA and CDR2 FQGNSA.

This sequence joins TRBV28 and TRBJ1-2, with D uncertain. The length of the CDR3 is 16 residues. Trimming took 4 bases from V and 1 from J, leaving 16 bases between them. CDR1 MDHEN and CDR2 SYDVKM come from the germline V gene. The CDR3: CASSSGGLGFNYGYTF. The CDR3 nucleotides are TGTGCCAGCAGTTCGGGCGGGCTAGGCTTTAACTATGGCTACACCTTC.

This clonotype was counted between two and nine times. The chain joins TRBV20-1 to TRBJ2-4; 8 bases are a match to TRBD1. V lost 5 bases and J lost 0; bases outside the gene matches: 6. CDR3 length: 15 amino acids. Germline CDR1 DFQATT, CDR2 SNEGSKA (reference sequence). In nucleotides, the CDR3 is TGCAGTGCTCCGCGGGACAGGACAGCCAAAAACATTCAGTACTTC. It yields the protein CSAPRDRTAKNIQYF.

V and J are TRBV3-1 and TRBJ2-4; possible D gene TRBD1, 6 bases. With 4 bases removed from V and 7 bases from J, the gap between germline ends came to 20 bases. The CDR3 is made up of 16 amino acids. Germline-derived CDR1 and CDR2 are LGHDT and YNNKEL (reference sequence). As DNA, the CDR3 is TGTGCCAGCAGCCCAAGAGATTGGGTCCAGGGGAACATTCAGTACTTC. Protein sequence: CASSPRDWVQGNIQYF.

This clonotype occurred once. The CDR3 sequence is CASSSLLAGMNTEAFF. DNA of the CDR3: TGTGCCAGCAGTTCTCTCTTGGCAGGTATGAACACTGAAGCTTTCTTT. V and J are TRBV6-6 and TRBJ1-1; D is unclear. This CDR3 comprises 16 residues. Per germline, CDR1 MNHNY and CDR2 SVGAGI (reference sequence). The V gene lost 4 bases and the J gene lost 0 bases, with 15 bases spanning the gap.

This clonotype was seen only a few times. The chain is built from TRBV20-1 and TRBJ2-1; TRBD2 aligns across 9 bases. CDR3 size: 10 residues. The germline CDR1 and CDR2 sequences are DFQATT and SNEGSKA (reference sequence). With 4 bases clipped from V and 13 bases from J, the junction kept 2 bases outside the gene matches. CDR3 coding DNA: TGCAGTGCTAAGCGGGGGGCCCAGTTCTTC. Encoded protein: CSAKRGAQFF.

This rearrangement joins TRBV11-2 to TRBJ2-7, with 12 bases matching TRBD2. V lost 5 bases and J lost 2; bases outside the gene matches: 7. Germline V lookup: CDR1 SGHAT, CDR2 FQNNGV. The CDR3 spans 16 residues. The CDR3 sequence: CASSGSLAGGTYEQYF. The CDR3 DNA follows: TGTGCCAGCAGCGGGTCACTAGCGGGGGGAACCTACGAGCAGTACTTC.

The chain carries TRBV4-2 and TRBJ2-3; D gene ambiguous. The CDR3 has 16 residues. Germline V CDR1 and CDR2: LGHNA, YNFKEQ. V shed 0 bases and J shed 2 bases, with 12 bases lying between them. This CDR3 is CASSQETFSITDTQYF. The CDR3 region has the DNA TGTGCCAGCAGCCAAGAGACGTTTTCGATCACAGATACGCAGTATTTT.

The V and J genes are TRBV4-3 and TRBJ1-4; D is undetermined. The germline gives CDR1 LGHNA, CDR2 YSLEER. Trimming shortened V by 5 bases and J by 0 bases, and 16 bases separated the two germline ends. The CDR3 is 17 residues long. Written as DNA, the CDR3 is TGCGCCAGCAGCTTCGGAATGGGTTCGTCAACTAATGAAAAACTGTTTTTT. It is translated as CASSFGMGSSTNEKLFF.

The V gene is TRBV7-2, the J gene TRBJ2-1; D is possibly TRBD1 (6 bases). The CDR3 sequence is 16 residues long. Germline values: CDR1 SGHTA, CDR2 FQGNSA. The V and J ends lost 3 bases and 0 bases respectively, with 12 bases between them. This CDR3 reads CASSFRGELSYNEQFF. DNA of the CDR3: TGTGCCAGCAGCTTCAGGGGTGAGCTCTCCTACAATGAGCAGTTCTTC.

The chain carries TRBV20-1 and TRBJ2-1; tentative D call: TRBD1 (6 bases). Germline CDR1 and CDR2: DFQATT and SNEGSKA (reference sequence). With 7 bases removed from V and 10 bases from J, the gap between germline ends came to 14 bases. CDR3 length: 11 amino acids. The chain's CDR3 is CSVLQGIEQFF. The CDR3 DNA is TGCAGTGTCCTACAGGGAATCGAGCAGTTCTTC.

This sequence joins TRBV20-1 and TRBJ2-4; 7 nucleotides line up with TRBD1. CDR3 length: 17 amino acids. Germline loops: CDR1 DFQATT, CDR2 SNEGSKA (reference sequence). The CDR3 sequence is CSPTDRVGPSAKNIQYF. CDR3 bases: TGCAGCCCCACCGACAGGGTAGGCCCCTCAGCCAAAAACATTCAGTACTTC.

The chain employs TRBV5-4 and TRBJ2-1; 10 nucleotides align to TRBD2. This CDR3 spans 15 amino acids. CDR1 SGHNT and CDR2 YYREEE come from the germline V gene (reference sequence). V was pared by 7 bases and J by 2 bases, with 6 bases of the junction left unmatched. Here the CDR3 DNA reads TGTGCCAGCCATAGGACTAGCGGAACCTACAATGAGCAGTTCTTC. Residues: CASHRTSGTYNEQFF. The entire variable domain, with the rest obtained from reference TRBV5-4 and TRBJ2-1, is as follows: ETGVTQSPTHLIKTRGQQVTLRCSSQSGHNTVSWYQQALGQGPQFIFQYYREEENGRGNFPPRFSGLQFPNYSSELNVNALELDDSALYLCASHRTSGTYNEQFFGPGTRLTVL.

This chain connects TRBV12-3 or TRBV12-4 to TRBJ1-6; D not certain. V lost 4 bases and J lost 8, with 15 bases in between. This CDR3 contains 15 residues. In nucleotides, the CDR3 is TGTGCCAGCAGTTGGGCCCACCCCGCAGATTCACCCCTCCACTTT. Translating gives CASSWAHPADSPLHF.

The chain joins TRBV7-2 to TRBJ1-2, with D tentatively TRBD1 (6 bases). V was trimmed by 5 bases and J by 8 bases, leaving 21 bases between them. CDR1 and CDR2 from the germline V gene are SGHTA and FQGNSA. The CDR3 is 15 residues long. The CDR3 is CASSLETGLALGYTF. In nucleotides, the CDR3 is TGTGCCAGCAGCCTGGAGACAGGCCTTGCATTGGGCTACACCTTC.

This chain joins TRBV5-1 and TRBJ2-3; 7 nucleotides align to TRBD1. CDR1 is SGHRS and CDR2 is YFSETQ in the germline V gene. Trimming removed 4 bases from V and 0 bases from J; junction bases left unmatched: 11. This CDR3 region has 17 residues. The CDR3 DNA follows: TGCGCCAGCAGCCGAATCTTGGGACAGTTAAGCACAGATACGCAGTATTTT. Translating it yields CASSRILGQLSTDTQYF. The variable domain in full, completed from reference TRBV5-1 and TRBJ2-3, reads KAGVTQTPRYLIKTRGQQVTLSCSPISGHRSVSWYQQTPGQGLQFLFEYFSETQRNKGNFPGRFSGRQFSNSRSEMNVSTLELGDSALYLCASSRILGQLSTDTQYFGPGTRLTVL.

The V call is TRBV20-1, the J call TRBJ1-6, with D possibly matching TRBD1 (5 bases). The CDR3 is 13 residues long. The V gene's germline CDR1 is DFQATT and CDR2 SNEGSKA (reference sequence). Trimming pared 7 bases from V and 5 bases from J, leaving 12 bases between. CDR3 nucleotides: TGCAGTGTCCGACAGAGCAATAATTCACCCCTCCACTTT. Amino acids: CSVRQSNNSPLHF.

In this sample, this clonotype turned up many times. The junction does not match germline at one end; this may be a read error. This chain joins TRBV5-1 and TRBJ2-7; possibly TRBD1 for D (6 bases). The CDR3 is made up of 14 amino acids. Germline CDR1 is SGHRS and CDR2 is YFSETQ. This chain's CDR3 is CASSFGQSSYEQYF. The CDR3 DNA sequence: TGTGCCAGCAGTTTCGGACAGTCCTCCTACGAGCAGTACTTC.

This clonotype has more than one count but fewer than ten. This chain joins TRBV6-4 and TRBJ2-3; weak D call: TRBD2 (6 bases). The germline CDR1 and CDR2 sequences are MRHNA and SNTAGT. V lost 4 bases and J lost 7, with 21 bases in between. CDR3 length equals 16 residues. The CDR3 region has the DNA TGTGCCAGCAGTGTAGTCGTAGGAGGGAGTGTGAATACGCAGTATTTT. Amino acid sequence: CASSVVVGGSVNTQYF.

This clonotype was recorded once. This sequence joins TRBV20-1 and TRBJ2-3, with TRBD1 matching 11 bases. Germline V lookup: CDR1 DFQATT, CDR2 SNEGSKA (reference sequence). With V trimmed by 5 bases and J by 4 bases, 8 bases remained unmatched. CDR3 length: 15 residues. CDR3 DNA: TGCAGTGCTGACCTCCGGACAGGGGGCCCAGATACGCAGTATTTT. Encoded protein: CSADLRTGGPDTQYF.